This T cell receptor beta chain was captured by sequencing in a study of T cell responses to AZD1222 COVID-19 vaccine. This clone was counted once. Its antigen is not known. Study results and limitations: At baseline, seropositivity was found in only 5 to 7 AZD1222 recipients. The study found Spike-specific TCR breadth and depth rose after two AZD1222 doses.

Sequencing used immunoSEQ multiplex PCR; TCRdb keeps in-frame clones, though not all of them. The data hold 25,000 to 35,000 clones, with just over 90% observed a single time. Trimming took off 2 bases at V and 11 bases at J, with 12 bases between the two ends. The CDR3 totals 12 residues. The input for sequencing was peripheral blood, taken on day 0 of AZD1222 vaccination. The source is an adult in good health. J is TRBJ1-1 and V is TRBV12-3 or TRBV12-4; D gene unclear. The CDR3 is CASSLREGGAFF. For the CDR3, the DNA is TGTGCCAGCAGTTTAAGAGAGGGAGGGGCTTTCTTT.